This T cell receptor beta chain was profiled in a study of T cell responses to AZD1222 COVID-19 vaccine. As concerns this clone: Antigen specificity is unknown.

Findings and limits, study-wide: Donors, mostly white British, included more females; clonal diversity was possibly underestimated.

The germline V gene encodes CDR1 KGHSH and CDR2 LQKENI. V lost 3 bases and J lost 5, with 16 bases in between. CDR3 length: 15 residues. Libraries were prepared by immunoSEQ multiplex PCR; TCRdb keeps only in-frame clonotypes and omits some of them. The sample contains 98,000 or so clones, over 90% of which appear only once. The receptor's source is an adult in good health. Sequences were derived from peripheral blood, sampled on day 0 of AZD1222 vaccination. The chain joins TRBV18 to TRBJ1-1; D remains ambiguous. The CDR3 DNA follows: TGTGCCAGCTCACCCATGGATCCTGGGAGGACTGAAGCTTTCTTT. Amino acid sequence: CASSPMDPGRTEAFF.